This T cell receptor (beta chain) is drawn from a study of blood T cell repertoires in COVID-19. Libraries were prepared by immunoSEQ multiplex PCR; TCRdb keeps only in-frame clonotypes and omits some of them. The sample contains hundreds of thousands of clones, approximately 83% of which appear only once. There are 14 residues in the CDR3. Germline lookup yields CDR1 MDHEN and CDR2 SYDVKM. The V and J ends lost 8 bases and 0 bases respectively, with 14 bases between them. This rearrangement joins TRBV28 to TRBJ2-7; D call uncertain. The TCR sequence derives from an older man with acute or convalescent COVID-19. Material for sequencing was peripheral blood. CDR3 amino acids: CASSPGQSSYEQYF. The CDR3 nucleotides are TGTGCCAGCTCGCCAGGTCAAAGCTCCTACGAGCAGTACTTC.